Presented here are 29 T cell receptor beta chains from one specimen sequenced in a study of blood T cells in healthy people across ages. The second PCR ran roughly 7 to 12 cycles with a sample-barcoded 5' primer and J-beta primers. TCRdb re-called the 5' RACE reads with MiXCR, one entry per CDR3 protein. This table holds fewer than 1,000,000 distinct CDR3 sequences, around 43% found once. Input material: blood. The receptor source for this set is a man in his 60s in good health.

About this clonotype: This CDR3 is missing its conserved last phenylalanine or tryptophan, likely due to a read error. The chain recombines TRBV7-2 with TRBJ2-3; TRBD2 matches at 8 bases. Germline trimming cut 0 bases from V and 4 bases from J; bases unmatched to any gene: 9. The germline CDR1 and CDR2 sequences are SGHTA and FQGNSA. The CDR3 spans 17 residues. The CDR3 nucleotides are TGTGCCAGCAGCTTAGCGCTTACGGGGGGGCGAGCAGATACGCAGTATCTT. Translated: CASSLALTGGRADTQYL.

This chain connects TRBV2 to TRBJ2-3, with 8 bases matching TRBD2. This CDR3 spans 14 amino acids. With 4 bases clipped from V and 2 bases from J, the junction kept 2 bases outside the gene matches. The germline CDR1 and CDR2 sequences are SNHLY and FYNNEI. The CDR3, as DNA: TGTGCCAGCAGTGTTAGCGGGGTCACAGATACGCAGTATTTT. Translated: CASSVSGVTDTQYF.

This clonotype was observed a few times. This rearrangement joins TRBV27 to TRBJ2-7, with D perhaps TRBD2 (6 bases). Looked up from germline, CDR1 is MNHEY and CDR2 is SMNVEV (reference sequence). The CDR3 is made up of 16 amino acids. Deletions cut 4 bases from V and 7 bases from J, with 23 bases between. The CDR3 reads CASSSPWRGTVGEQYF. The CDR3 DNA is TGTGCCAGCAGTTCTCCTTGGCGGGGAACTGTCGGTGAGCAGTACTTC.

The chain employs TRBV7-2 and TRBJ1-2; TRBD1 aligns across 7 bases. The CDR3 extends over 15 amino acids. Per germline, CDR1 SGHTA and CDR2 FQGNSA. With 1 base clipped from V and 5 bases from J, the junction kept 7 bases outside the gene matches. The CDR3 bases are TGTGCCAGCAGCTTAGAGACAGGGTTCCGGTATGGCTACACCTTC. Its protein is CASSLETGFRYGYTF.

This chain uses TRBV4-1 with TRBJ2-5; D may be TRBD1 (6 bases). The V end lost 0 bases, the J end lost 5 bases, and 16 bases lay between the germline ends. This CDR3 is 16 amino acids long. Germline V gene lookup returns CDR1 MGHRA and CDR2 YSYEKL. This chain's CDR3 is CASSQDVQGIRETQYF. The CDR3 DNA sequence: TGCGCCAGCAGCCAAGATGTACAGGGCATTAGGGAGACCCAGTACTTC.

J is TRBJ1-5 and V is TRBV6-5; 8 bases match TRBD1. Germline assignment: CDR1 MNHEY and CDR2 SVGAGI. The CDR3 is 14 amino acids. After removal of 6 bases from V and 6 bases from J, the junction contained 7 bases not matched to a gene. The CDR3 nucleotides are TGTGCCAGCAGGACAGGGGCGAGGAGTCAGCCCCAGCATTTT. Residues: CASRTGARSQPQHF.

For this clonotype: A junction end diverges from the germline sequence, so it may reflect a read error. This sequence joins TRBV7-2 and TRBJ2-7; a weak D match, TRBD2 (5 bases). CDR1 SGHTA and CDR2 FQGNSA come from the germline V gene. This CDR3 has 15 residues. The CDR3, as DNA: TGTGCCAACAGCTCCACGCTGAGGGATTCATACGAGCAGTACTTC. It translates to CANSSTLRDSYEQYF.

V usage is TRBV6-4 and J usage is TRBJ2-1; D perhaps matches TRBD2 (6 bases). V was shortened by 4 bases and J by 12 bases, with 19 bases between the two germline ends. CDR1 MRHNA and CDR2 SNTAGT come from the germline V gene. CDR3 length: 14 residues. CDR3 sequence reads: CASSVEGGQFGQFF. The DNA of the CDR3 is TGTGCCAGCAGTGTGGAGGGAGGTCAATTCGGGCAGTTCTTC.

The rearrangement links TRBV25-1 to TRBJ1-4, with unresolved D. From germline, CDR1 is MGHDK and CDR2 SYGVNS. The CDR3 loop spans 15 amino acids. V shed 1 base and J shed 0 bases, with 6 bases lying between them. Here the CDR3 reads CASSELGPTNEKLFF. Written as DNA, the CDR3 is TGTGCCAGCAGTGAATTAGGCCCAACTAATGAAAAACTGTTTTTT.

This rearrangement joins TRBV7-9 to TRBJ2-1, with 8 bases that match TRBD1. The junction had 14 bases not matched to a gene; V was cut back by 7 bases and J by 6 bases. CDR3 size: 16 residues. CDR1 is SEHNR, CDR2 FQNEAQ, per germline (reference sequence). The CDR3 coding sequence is TGTGCCAGCAACAGACCGCACGGACAGGGAATCAATGAGCAGTTCTTC. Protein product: CASNRPHGQGINEQFF.

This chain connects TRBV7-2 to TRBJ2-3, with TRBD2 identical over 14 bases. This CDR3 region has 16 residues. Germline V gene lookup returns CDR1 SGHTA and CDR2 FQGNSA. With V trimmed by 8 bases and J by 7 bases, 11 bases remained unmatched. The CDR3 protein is CASGRLAGGLDYTQYF. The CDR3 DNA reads TGTGCCAGCGGCCGACTAGCGGGGGGGCTTGATTATACGCAGTATTTT.

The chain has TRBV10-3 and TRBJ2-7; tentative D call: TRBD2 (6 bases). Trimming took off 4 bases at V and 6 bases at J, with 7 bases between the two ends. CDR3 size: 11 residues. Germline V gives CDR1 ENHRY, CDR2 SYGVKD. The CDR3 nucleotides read TGTGCCATCAGTGGGGGGGTCGAGCAGTACTTC. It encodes CAISGGVEQYF.

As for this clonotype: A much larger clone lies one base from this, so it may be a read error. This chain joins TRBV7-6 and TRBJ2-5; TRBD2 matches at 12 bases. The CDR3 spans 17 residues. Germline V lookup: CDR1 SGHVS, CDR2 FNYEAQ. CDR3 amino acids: CASSLAAASGGGEAQYF. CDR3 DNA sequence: TGTGCCAGCAGCTTAGCGGCGGCTAGCGGGGGGGGAGAGGCCCAGTACTTC.

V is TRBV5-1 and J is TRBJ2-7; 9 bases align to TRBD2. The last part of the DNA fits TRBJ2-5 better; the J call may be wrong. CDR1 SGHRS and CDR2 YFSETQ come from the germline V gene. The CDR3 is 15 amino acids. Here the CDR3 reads CASSDSGGIGETQYF. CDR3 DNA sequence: TGCGCCAGCAGCGATAGCGGGGGCATAGGGGAGACCCAGTACTTC.

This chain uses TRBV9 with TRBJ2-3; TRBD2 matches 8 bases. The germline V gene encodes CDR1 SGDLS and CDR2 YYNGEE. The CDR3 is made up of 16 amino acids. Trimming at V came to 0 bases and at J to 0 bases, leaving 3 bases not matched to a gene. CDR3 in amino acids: CASSVGGGISTDTQYF. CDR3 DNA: TGTGCCAGCAGCGTAGGCGGGGGGATAAGCACAGATACGCAGTATTTT.

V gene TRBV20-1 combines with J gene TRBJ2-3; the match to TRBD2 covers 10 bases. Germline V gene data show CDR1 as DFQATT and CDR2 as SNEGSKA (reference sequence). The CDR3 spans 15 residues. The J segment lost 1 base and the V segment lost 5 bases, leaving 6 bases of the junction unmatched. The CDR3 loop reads CSAFRTSGRTDTQYF. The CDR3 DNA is TGCAGTGCTTTTCGGACTAGCGGTCGCACAGATACGCAGTATTTT.

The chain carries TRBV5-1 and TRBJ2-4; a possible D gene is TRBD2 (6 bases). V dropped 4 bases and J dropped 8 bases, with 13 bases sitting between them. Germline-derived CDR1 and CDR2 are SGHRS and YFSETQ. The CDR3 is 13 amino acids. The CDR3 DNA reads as TGCGCCAGCAGCGTGGGCGGGGCGGACATTCAGTACTTC. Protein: CASSVGGADIQYF.

CDR3 amino acids: CASADRNTEAFF. CDR3 DNA: TGTGCCAGCGCGGACAGAAACACTGAAGCTTTCTTT. The V gene is TRBV2, the J gene TRBJ1-1, with D perhaps matching TRBD1 (6 bases). Germline values: CDR1 SNHLY, CDR2 FYNNEI. V lost 8 bases to trimming and J lost 2 bases, with 9 bases between them. The CDR3 runs 12 residues. Complete variable domain (other parts from reference TRBV2 and TRBJ1-1): EPEVTQTPSHQVTQMGQEVILRCVPISNHLYFYWYRQILGQKVEFLVSFYNNEISEKSEIFDDQFSVERPDGSNFTLKIRSTKLEDSAMYFCASADRNTEAFFGQGTRLTVV.

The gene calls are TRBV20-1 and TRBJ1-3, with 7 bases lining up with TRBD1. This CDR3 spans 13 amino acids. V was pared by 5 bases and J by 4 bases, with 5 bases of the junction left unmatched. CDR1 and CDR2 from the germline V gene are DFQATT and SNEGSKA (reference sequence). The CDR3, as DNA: TGCAGTGCTTCCGACAGGGCCGGAAACACCATATATTTT. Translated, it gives CSASDRAGNTIYF.

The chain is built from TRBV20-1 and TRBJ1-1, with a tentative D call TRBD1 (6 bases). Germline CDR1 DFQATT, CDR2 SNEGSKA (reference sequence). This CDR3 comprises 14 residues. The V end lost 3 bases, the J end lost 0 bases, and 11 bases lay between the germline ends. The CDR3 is CSAREDSMNTEAFF. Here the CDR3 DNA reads TGCAGTGCTAGGGAGGACAGCATGAACACTGAAGCTTTCTTT.

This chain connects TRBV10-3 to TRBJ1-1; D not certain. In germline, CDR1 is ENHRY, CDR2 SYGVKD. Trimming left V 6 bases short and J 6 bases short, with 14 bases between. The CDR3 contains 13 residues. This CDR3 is CAISWTEGAEAFF. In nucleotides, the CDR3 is TGTGCCATCAGCTGGACGGAAGGCGCTGAAGCTTTCTTT.

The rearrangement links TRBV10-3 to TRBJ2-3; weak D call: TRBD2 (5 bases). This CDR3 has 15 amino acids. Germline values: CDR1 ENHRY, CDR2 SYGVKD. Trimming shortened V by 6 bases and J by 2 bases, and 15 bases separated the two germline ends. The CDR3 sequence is CAISVGGRTTDTQYF. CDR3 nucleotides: TGTGCCATCAGCGTCGGCGGGCGCACCACAGATACGCAGTATTTT.

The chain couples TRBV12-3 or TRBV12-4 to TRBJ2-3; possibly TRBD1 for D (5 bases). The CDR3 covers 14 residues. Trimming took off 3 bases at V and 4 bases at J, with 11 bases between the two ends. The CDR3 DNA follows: TGTGCCAGCAGTTTGGGGCCACAGGCAGATACGCAGTATTTT. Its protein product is CASSLGPQADTQYF.

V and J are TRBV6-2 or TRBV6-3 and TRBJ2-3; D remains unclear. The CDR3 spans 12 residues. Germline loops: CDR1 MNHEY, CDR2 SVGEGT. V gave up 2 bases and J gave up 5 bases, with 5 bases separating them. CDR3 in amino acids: CASSYARDTQYF. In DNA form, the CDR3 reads TGTGCCAGCAGTTACGCGAGAGATACGCAGTATTTT.

The CDR3 protein is CATSETSGGESNEQFF. In DNA, the CDR3 is TGTGCCACCAGTGAAACTAGCGGGGGGGAGTCAAATGAGCAGTTCTTC. The J gene is TRBJ2-1, the V gene TRBV24-1, with 13 bases fitting TRBD2. The CDR3 loop spans 16 amino acids. Germline V lookup: CDR1 KGHDR, CDR2 SFDVKD. V was clipped by 4 bases and J by 7 bases; unmatched bases: 6.

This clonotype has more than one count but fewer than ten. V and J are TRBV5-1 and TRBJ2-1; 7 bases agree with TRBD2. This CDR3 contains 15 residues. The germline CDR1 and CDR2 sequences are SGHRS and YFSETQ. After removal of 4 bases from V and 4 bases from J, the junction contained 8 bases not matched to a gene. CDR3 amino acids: CASSPEGSGYNEQFF. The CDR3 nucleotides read TGCGCCAGCAGCCCGGAGGGTAGCGGGTACAATGAGCAGTTCTTC.

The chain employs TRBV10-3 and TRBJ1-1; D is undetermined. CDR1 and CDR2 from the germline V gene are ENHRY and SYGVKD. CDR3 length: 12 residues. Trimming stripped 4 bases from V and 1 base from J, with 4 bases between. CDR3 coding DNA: TGTGCCATCAGTGTGGCGAACACTGAAGCTTTCTTT. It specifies CAISVANTEAFF.

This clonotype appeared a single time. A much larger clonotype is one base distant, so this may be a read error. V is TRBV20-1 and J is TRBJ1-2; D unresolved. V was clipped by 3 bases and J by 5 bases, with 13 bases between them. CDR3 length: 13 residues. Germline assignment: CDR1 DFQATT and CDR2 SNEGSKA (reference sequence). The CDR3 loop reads CSARRADPYGYTF. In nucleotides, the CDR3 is TGCAGTGCTAGGCGGGCAGACCCTTATGGCTACACCTTC.

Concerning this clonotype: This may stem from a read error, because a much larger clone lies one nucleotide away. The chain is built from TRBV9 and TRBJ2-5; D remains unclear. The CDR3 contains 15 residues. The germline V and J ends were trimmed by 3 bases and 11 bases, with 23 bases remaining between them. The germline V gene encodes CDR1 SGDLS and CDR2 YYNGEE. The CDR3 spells CASSGIQKGNNEQYF. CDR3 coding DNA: TGTGCCAGCAGCGGAATACAAAAGGGAAACAATGAGCAGTACTTC.